These 18 T cell receptor beta chains were sequenced from one sample in a study of T cells in Graves' hyperthyroidism and ophthalmopathy. TCR beta CDR3 sequences were amplified from RNA transcripts. HTBI primers were the set used in a first-round RT-PCR of the TCR CDR3. TCRdb itself ran the multiplex PCR reads through MiXCR, one entry per CDR3 protein. The top ten clones hold 8.9% of a sample with hundreds of thousands of distinct CDR3 sequences, over 35% of them seen once. Sequences were obtained from blood. These receptors originate from a man between 18 and 35 years old with Graves' hyperthyroidism.

Many counts were recorded for this clonotype. The V and J genes are TRBV25-1 and TRBJ2-5; D possibly corresponds to TRBD1 (5 bases). This CDR3 comprises 15 residues. Germline assignment: CDR1 MGHDK and CDR2 SYGVNS. Trimming took 3 bases from V and 3 from J, leaving 14 bases between them. The CDR3 DNA sequence: TGTGCCAGCAGTGACCCCGCCAGGGCCGAAGAGACCCAGTACTTC. It codes for CASSDPARAEETQYF.

This clonotype was picked up many times. The chain carries TRBV15 and TRBJ2-5; 7 bases agree with TRBD2. The germline gives CDR1 LNHNV, CDR2 YYDKDF (reference sequence). The CDR3 has 15 residues. Trimming at V came to 0 bases and at J to 4 bases, leaving 5 bases not matched to a gene. The CDR3 here is CATSRDGREGETQYF. The CDR3 DNA is TGTGCCACCAGCAGAGATGGGAGGGAAGGAGAGACCCAGTACTTC.

Only a few counts were recorded for this clonotype. The chain combines TRBV20-1 with TRBJ1-1; no firm D call. The CDR3 contains 15 residues. Germline assignment: CDR1 DFQATT and CDR2 SNEGSKA (reference sequence). Deletions cut 3 bases from V and 0 bases from J, with 14 bases between. The CDR3 nucleotides are TGCAGTGCTAGTACGGACTCAAGCATGAACACTGAAGCTTTCTTT. Residues: CSASTDSSMNTEAFF.

This clonotype was counted at least ten times. The V call is TRBV10-3, the J call TRBJ1-5; TRBD1 is a possible D gene (6 bases). Germline V gene data show CDR1 as ENHRY and CDR2 as SYGVKD. Trimming shortened V by 5 bases and J by 6 bases, and 14 bases separated the two germline ends. The CDR3 covers 14 residues. This CDR3 is CAISPTGSGQPQHF. The CDR3 DNA sequence: TGTGCCATCAGTCCTACAGGGTCTGGTCAGCCCCAGCATTTT.

CDR3 in amino acids: CASATSAAGELFF. The CDR3, as DNA: TGCGCCAGTGCTACTAGCGCGGCCGGGGAGCTGTTTTTT. This sequence joins TRBV5-1 and TRBJ2-2; TRBD2 matches at 7 bases. The CDR3 has 13 residues. From germline, CDR1 is SGHRS and CDR2 YFSETQ. After removal of 8 bases from V and 6 bases from J, the junction contained 7 bases not matched to a gene.

This chain links TRBV7-3 with TRBJ1-6, with 9 bases aligning to TRBD1. The CDR3 is 11 amino acids. Trimming cost V 6 bases and J 17 bases; bases outside gene matches: 5. The germline V gene encodes CDR1 SGHTA and CDR2 FQGTGA. CDR3 protein: CASRSGQGVHF. CDR3 nucleotides: TGTGCCAGCAGATCGGGACAGGGCGTCCACTTT.

On this clonotype: Since a much larger clone is just one base distant, this may be a read error. This chain uses TRBV7-3 with TRBJ1-1; 7 nucleotides align to TRBD1. The CDR3 contains 15 residues. Trimming cost V 5 bases and J 3 bases; bases outside gene matches: 9. Germline V gene lookup returns CDR1 SGHTA and CDR2 FQGTGA. The chain's CDR3 is CASSPGQDRHTEAFF. The DNA of the CDR3 is TGTGCCAGCAGCCCCGGACAGGACCGCCACACTGAAGCTTTCTTT.

This clonotype was found many times. V gene TRBV7-9 combines with J gene TRBJ2-7, with 7 bases aligning to TRBD1. The CDR3 is 14 residues long. Trimming at V came to 3 bases and at J to 9 bases, leaving 11 bases not matched to a gene. Germline V gives CDR1 SEHNR, CDR2 FQNEAQ (reference sequence). The CDR3 bases are TGTGCCAGCAGCTTCGACAGGGAAGACGTCTGGCAGTACTTC. It encodes CASSFDREDVWQYF.

This clonotype showed up many times. V and J are TRBV2 and TRBJ1-5, with TRBD1 matching over 7 bases. CDR3 length equals 13 residues. V shed 6 bases and J 5 bases; nucleotides not matched to a gene: 4. The germline V gene has CDR1 SNHLY and CDR2 FYNNEI. DNA for the CDR3: TGTGCCAGCAGGCCGCAGGGGGATCAGCCCCAGCATTTT. Protein product: CASRPQGDQPQHF.

To note about this clonotype: A much larger clone lies one base from this, so it may be a read error. This chain joins TRBV10-2 and TRBJ1-6; TRBD1 aligns across 9 bases. Germline V gene lookup returns CDR1 WSHSY and CDR2 SAAADI. The CDR3 runs to 15 residues. CDR3 sequence reads: CASMGQGFDNSPLRF. The CDR3 DNA reads as TGCGCCAGCATGGGACAGGGATTTGATAATTCACCCCTCCGCTTT.

The gene calls are TRBV20-1 and TRBJ2-5; no reliable D call. Trimming removed 3 bases at V and 9 bases at J, with 14 bases between. Germline CDR1 DFQATT, CDR2 SNEGSKA (reference sequence). The CDR3 has 12 residues. CDR3 nucleotide sequence: TGCAGTGCTAGCCCGACGAATCAGCCCCAGTACTTC. Residues: CSASPTNQPQYF.

V is TRBV11-3 and J is TRBJ2-5, with 10 nucleotides matching TRBD2. There are 17 residues in the CDR3. With V trimmed by 5 bases and J by 5 bases, 14 bases remained unmatched. CDR1 SGHNT and CDR2 YENEEA come from the germline V gene. CDR3 coding DNA: TGTGCCAGCAGCCAAGACCCCGCTAGCGGGGGCCGGGAGACCCAGTACTTC. Amino acid sequence: CASSQDPASGGRETQYF.

This clonotype was seen a handful of times. This chain uses TRBV12-3 or TRBV12-4 with TRBJ2-7, with D possibly matching TRBD1 (6 bases). The CDR3 totals 13 residues. V was clipped by 6 bases and J by 12 bases, with 21 bases between them. The CDR3 sequence is CASSPTGEPRPYF. The CDR3 DNA reads TGTGCCAGCAGCCCGACAGGAGAACCGCGTCCGTACTTC.

Turning to this clonotype: One end of the junction is discordant with germline, which a read error may explain. The chain recombines TRBV15 with TRBJ1-6; the match to TRBD1 covers 9 bases. Germline-derived CDR1 and CDR2 are LNHNV and YYDKDF (reference sequence). CDR3 length: 16 amino acids. CDR3 in amino acids: CASSSSPGQGNSPLHF. The CDR3 DNA reads TGTGCCTCCAGCAGTAGCCCGGGACAGGGTAATTCACCCCTCCACTTT.

This chain uses TRBV25-1 with TRBJ1-1; 7 bases are shared with TRBD1. The CDR3 runs to 15 residues. The germline V gene has CDR1 MGHDK and CDR2 SYGVNS. Germline trimming cut 6 bases from V and 9 bases from J; bases unmatched to any gene: 16. In nucleotides, the CDR3 is TGTGCCAGCAGCTCATCCCCGGACAGGAAGATTCAAGCTTTCTTT. It encodes CASSSSPDRKIQAFF.

This clonotype has only a few counts. The V gene is TRBV6-5, the J gene TRBJ2-6; D gene unclear. Trimming took 6 bases from V and 0 from J, leaving 6 bases between them. The germline gives CDR1 MNHEY, CDR2 SVGAGI. The CDR3 is 14 amino acids. The CDR3 reads CASRGSSGANVLTF. DNA for the CDR3: TGTGCCAGCAGGGGATCCTCTGGGGCCAACGTCCTGACTTTC.

This clonotype has a handful of counts. The chain recombines TRBV5-1 with TRBJ1-3; D gene ambiguous. The V gene lost 4 bases and the J gene lost 2 bases, with 13 bases spanning the gap. Germline CDR1 and CDR2: SGHRS and YFSETQ. The CDR3 covers 15 residues. CDR3 loop: CASSTFGDTGNTIYF. DNA of the CDR3: TGCGCCAGCAGCACCTTCGGGGATACTGGAAACACCATATATTTT.

This clonotype was seen at least ten times. The chain combines TRBV7-2 with TRBJ2-5, with 10 bases lining up with TRBD1. Germline V gene data show CDR1 as SGHTA and CDR2 as FQGNSA. The CDR3 is 14 amino acids. V lost 5 bases, J lost 5 bases, and 5 bases stayed unmatched. CDR3 nucleotide sequence: TGTGCCAGCAGCATGACAGGGGGCACGGAGACCCAGTACTTC. Residues: CASSMTGGTETQYF.